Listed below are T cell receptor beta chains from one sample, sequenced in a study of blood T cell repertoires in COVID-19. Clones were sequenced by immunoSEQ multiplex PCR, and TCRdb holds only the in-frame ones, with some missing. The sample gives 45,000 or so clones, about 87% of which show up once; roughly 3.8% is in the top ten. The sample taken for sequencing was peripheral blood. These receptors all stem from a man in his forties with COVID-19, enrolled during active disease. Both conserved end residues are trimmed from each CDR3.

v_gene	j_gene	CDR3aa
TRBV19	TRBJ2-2	ASKEDRGLSNTGELF
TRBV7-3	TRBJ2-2	ASSRGGDTGELF
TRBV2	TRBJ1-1	ASSGDRDTEAF
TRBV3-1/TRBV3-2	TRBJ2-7	ASSQAGTGVYEQY
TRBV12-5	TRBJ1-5	ASGLVVGTGQGIFNQPQH
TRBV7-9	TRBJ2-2	ASSLPRTGELF
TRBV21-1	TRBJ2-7	ASSKASGRAESSYEQY
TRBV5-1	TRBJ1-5	ASSLGGGDQPQH
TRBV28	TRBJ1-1	AADRGSEAF
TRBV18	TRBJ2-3	ASSPYTDTQY
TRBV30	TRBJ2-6	AWSNSGANVLT